These T cell receptor beta chains were read from a single sample in a study of T cell changes during pregnancy in multiple sclerosis. Method: immunoSEQ multiplex PCR; TCRdb's copy keeps in-frame clones and lacks some. This repertoire shows around 70,000 clones, around 90% found once; its top ten account for more than 1.2%. This sample comprised peripheral blood, obtained after pregnancy. These receptor sequences come from a female donor with multiple sclerosis, enrolled in a pregnancy study. Both conserved end residues are part of each CDR3. D genes are given only for firm matches. Clone sizes are given selectively: once, few, many, or a class where the clone is expanded.

j_gene,v_gene,d_gene,abundance,CDR3nt,CDR3aa
TRBJ2-1,TRBV6-1,TRBD2,-,TGTGCCAGCACCCTGACAGCGGGAGGGCAGGCTGAGCAGTTCTTC,CASTLTAGGQAEQFF
TRBJ2-7,TRBV2,TRBD1,-,TGTGCCAGCAGGTCAGGGGGCTACGAGCAGTACTTC,CASRSGGYEQYF
TRBJ2-7,TRBV7-2,TRBD2,-,TGTGCCAGCAGCTCTCCGGGACTAGCCAACCCCTACGAGCAGTACTTC,CASSSPGLANPYEQYF
TRBJ2-6,TRBV27,TRBD1,-,TGTGCCAGCAGAGTTTACTCCACACCGGGACAGGGATCTGGGGCCAACGTCCTGACTTTC,CASRVYSTPGQGSGANVLTF
TRBJ2-7,TRBV12-5,TRBD1,-,TGTGCTAGTGCTCACGGGCAGGGGGCCTACGAGCAGTACTTC,CASAHGQGAYEQYF
TRBJ2-2,TRBV19,TRBD2,-,TGTGCCAGTAGTATAGCTAGCGGGTTCTCGAACACCGGGGAGCTGTTTTTT,CASSIASGFSNTGELFF
TRBJ1-5,TRBV5-4,TRBD1,-,TGTGCCAGCAGCCTTGACAGGGGCGCTAGCAATCAGCCCCAGCATTTT,CASSLDRGASNQPQHF
TRBJ2-3,TRBV4-3,-,-,TGCGCCAGCAGCCAAGATTCTTCGTGGGCCCCGCCGTATTTT,CASSQDSSWAPPYF
TRBJ1-5,TRBV7-9,-,once,TGTGCCAGCAGCCGGGACAAGGTGGGCAATCAGCCCCAGCATTTT,CASSRDKVGNQPQHF
TRBJ2-2,TRBV28,TRBD1,-,TGTGCCGGGGCCTCTGGGACAGGGGGAATCGGGGAGCTGTTTTTT,CAGASGTGGIGELFF
TRBJ1-5,TRBV6-5,TRBD1,-,TGTGCCAGCAGCCGCGGGACAGGGGATCAGCCCCAGCATTTT,CASSRGTGDQPQHF
TRBJ2-1,TRBV18,TRBD2,-,TGTGCCAGCTCACCATCAGCGGGAGCTGAGGATGAGCAGTTCTTC,CASSPSAGAEDEQFF
TRBJ1-5,TRBV6-5,-,-,TGTGCCAGCAGTTACTCCCGGGTGTGGGAGCCCCAGCATTTT,CASSYSRVWEPQHF
TRBJ1-4,TRBV5-4,TRBD1,-,TGTGCCAGCAGCGGACAGGGAAATGAAAAACTGTTTTTT,CASSGQGNEKLFF
TRBJ1-4,TRBV25-1,TRBD1,-,TGTGCCAGCAGTGACTTCCAGGGGGCGGCTAATGAAAAACTGTTTTTT,CASSDFQGAANEKLFF
TRBJ2-3,TRBV7-8,-,-,TGTGCCAGCAACATATTAGGGCAGGGCGGCACAGATACGCAGTATTTT,CASNILGQGGTDTQYF
TRBJ1-5,TRBV19,-,-,TGTGCCAGTAGTCGGGGGGCAGTTAGCAATCAGCCCCAGCATTTT,CASSRGAVSNQPQHF
TRBJ1-5,TRBV6-1,-,-,TGTGCCAGCAGTCCGACAGGTATCAATCAGCCCCAGCATTTT,CASSPTGINQPQHF
TRBJ2-2,TRBV9,TRBD1,-,TGTGCCAGCAGCGTAGCGGGCAGGGGGCGCACCGGGGAGCTGTTTTTT,CASSVAGRGRTGELFF
TRBJ2-1,TRBV19,TRBD1,-,TGTGCCAGCGCCCCAGGGGGTGACTACAATGAGCAGTTCTTC,CASAPGGDYNEQFF
TRBJ2-7,TRBV29-1,-,-,TGCAGCGTTTCGAGCGGGTCCTACGAGCAGTACTTC,CSVSSGSYEQYF
TRBJ1-1,TRBV5-1,-,few,TGCGCCAGCAGCTTAGGGGATTCATGGGACACTGAAGCTTTCTTT,CASSLGDSWDTEAFF
TRBJ2-7,TRBV4-1,TRBD1,-,TGCGCCAGCAGCCAGCCCTTTCCCGGACAGGGTAACCACTACGAGCAGTACTTC,CASSQPFPGQGNHYEQYF
TRBJ2-7,TRBV2,TRBD2,few,TGTGCCAGCAGTGAACAACTAGCGGGAGGCCACGAGCAGTACTTC,CASSEQLAGGHEQYF
TRBJ1-2,TRBV18,TRBD1,-,TGTGCCAGCTCACGTACCGGGACAGGGGACTATGGCTACACCTTC,CASSRTGTGDYGYTF
TRBJ2-2,TRBV9,-,-,TGTGCCAGCAGCGTAGGAGGGAGCACCGGGGAGCTGTTTTTT,CASSVGGSTGELFF
TRBJ2-7,TRBV6-6,TRBD2,-,TGTGCCAGCAGTTGGGCCGGGACTAGTGGGGAGCAGTACTTC,CASSWAGTSGEQYF
TRBJ1-6,TRBV6-5,-,-,TGTGCCAGCAGTTACTCGAGAGCAGGGGCTGGTTCACCCCTCCACTTT,CASSYSRAGAGSPLHF
TRBJ1-2,TRBV28,TRBD1,few,TGTGCCAGCAGCCGCGCAGGGGGCATATATGGCTACACCTTC,CASSRAGGIYGYTF
TRBJ2-2,TRBV2,-,-,TGTGCCAGCCAGTCCACGGGGATTGGAACCGGGGAGCTGTTTTTT,CASQSTGIGTGELFF
TRBJ2-7,TRBV11-1,TRBD2,-,TGTGCCAGCAGCTTACCAAGCACTCGGGGGGCCTACGAGCAGTACTTC,CASSLPSTRGAYEQYF
TRBJ1-1,TRBV10-1,TRBD1,-,TGCGCCAGCAGTGCAGGGGGCAGTAGCACTGAAGCTTTCTTT,CASSAGGSSTEAFF
TRBJ1-2,TRBV2,-,-,TGTGCCAGCAACGAGGGGGGGCGCATCTATGGCTACACCTTC,CASNEGGRIYGYTF
TRBJ2-1,TRBV6-5,-,-,TGTGCCAGCAGTTACTCCCTCTCCTATCCTGAGCAGTTCTTC,CASSYSLSYPEQFF
TRBJ2-5,TRBV19,TRBD1,-,TGTGCCAGTAGTATAGATGGTCGACAGGGGCCCCAAGAGACCCAGTACTTC,CASSIDGRQGPQETQYF
TRBJ2-7,TRBV6-1,TRBD2,-,TGTGCCAGCAGTCGGACTAGCGGGGGCTACGAGCAGTACTTC,CASSRTSGGYEQYF
TRBJ1-1,TRBV2,-,-,TGTGCCAGCAGTGAGGAGGGGACCACTGAAGCTTTCTTT,CASSEEGTTEAFF
TRBJ1-4,TRBV30,TRBD1,-,TGTGCCTGGAGTGTATTGGGACAGGGTTTTGAAAAACTGTTTTTT,CAWSVLGQGFEKLFF